These 2 T cell receptor beta chains share one sample of origin, sequenced in a study of shared clonotypes between healthy human individuals. Some clones are missing from TCRdb's copy, which holds only in-frame ones; the method was immunoSEQ multiplex PCR. The sample lists almost 700,000 clones, 92% seen once, with about 24% in the top ten. CD45RO-negative cells were positively selected for CCR7, leaving out terminally differentiated effector memory CD45RA+ cells. The sample consisted of naive CD8+ T cells sorted from blood. Receptors were obtained from a man aged 25 to 40 in good health.

The DNA of the CDR3 is TGTGCCAGCAGTTGGGAACAGGGAGAAACCGGGGAGCTGTTTTTT. Encoded protein: CASSWEQGETGELFF. The chain carries TRBV28 and TRBJ2-2; possibly TRBD1 for D (6 bases). CDR3 length: 15 residues. V shed 4 bases and J shed 5 bases, with 14 bases lying between them. The germline CDR1 and CDR2 sequences are MDHEN and SYDVKM.

The chain joins TRBV6-5 to TRBJ2-2; D perhaps matches TRBD1 (5 bases). Trimming cost V 0 bases and J 5 bases, with 13 bases left between them. The germline V gene has CDR1 MNHEY and CDR2 SVGAGI. CDR3 length: 16 residues. The DNA for the CDR3 is TGTGCCAGCAGTTACTCGCCAGGGTCGCGAACCGGGGAGCTGTTTTTT. Residues: CASSYSPGSRTGELFF.